This TCR beta chain was identified in a study of CD8+CD57+ T cells in acquired aplastic anemia. Study summary: Sorted CD4+ and CD8+ cell DNA averaged approximately 3.2 ug. Whole-study results and caveats: Between patients and controls, CD8+ Simpson's diversity did not vary significantly. The number of CD8+ CDR3 sequences shared by patients and controls was 25 to 35.

In regard to this clonotype: Its antigen is still unknown.

The CDR3 sequence is 15 residues long. V lost 0 bases and J 6 bases, leaving 13 bases between the germline ends. Per the germline V gene, CDR1 is SGHRS and CDR2 is YFSETQ. Profiles of TCR beta VDJ and CDR3 were generated from a genomic DNA template. TCRdb called the reads again in MiXCR, with one record for every CDR3 protein. The sample lists some 200,000 distinct CDR3 sequences, almost 35% occurring once. This chain joins TRBV5-1 and TRBJ1-5; no firm D call. The source of this sequence is a human donor in good health, serving as a control. The sample comprised sorted CD4+, CD8+, or CD8+CD57+ T cells (not recorded which) from PBMCs. CDR3 sequence: CASSLDGQESQPQHF. The CDR3 nucleotides are TGCGCCAGCAGCTTGGATGGGCAGGAGAGTCAGCCCCAGCATTTT.